This T cell receptor beta chain is from a study of neurological immune-mediated disorders (dated by TCRdb to the late 2010s). With regard to the full study: The study compared peripheral blood TCR-beta repertoires of HTLV-I-associated myelopathy (HAM/TSP) patients, multiple sclerosis patients and healthy controls using UMI-based sequencing. Of the approximately 70 subjects in the cohort, around 14 were HAM/TSP patients, around 34 were multiple sclerosis patients, and some 20 were healthy controls. Longitudinal samples, technical triplicates and paired sorted CD4+ and CD8+ T-cell subsets, alongside PBMC samples, were included among the approximately 99 TCR-beta libraries. Results and caveats for the whole study, not just this receptor: TCR clonal expansion was highest in HAM/TSP patients and lowest in MS patients, with MS patients falling below even healthy controls. No identical CDR3 amino acid sequences were found to be shared among expanded clones across subjects, suggesting that TCR-beta repertoires were private in all groups.

This clonotype was detected many times. The antigen this receptor binds is unknown. Per-base qualities were not stored, and no clone one base away is much larger. Healthy controls were blood bank volunteers in Maryland, USA. For unsorted PBMC libraries, 2 million PBMCs were used after storage in RNAlater at -80 degrees C until RNA extraction. PBMCs were separated from peripheral blood using Ficoll-Hypaque density gradient centrifugation and then cryopreserved in liquid nitrogen. cDNA was synthesized by template-switch 5'RACE using a primer with a 10-nucleotide random unique molecular identifier that tagged each TCR transcript. Every sequencing run covered 15-18 subjects and yielded more than 160 million TCR-beta sequences. Total RNA was extracted with the RNeasy kit. TCR-beta VDJ regions were amplified with primers for the TCR constant region and the 5'RACE anchor, using the KAPA Real-time Library Amplification kit. A first PCR added sample indexes and Illumina adaptors, and a second PCR then raised library yield. After purification with Ampure beads, the TCR product of roughly 650 bp was size-selected on a 2% E-gel SizeSelection system. Before pooling, library quality was assessed on a Bioanalyzer, concentration was determined with Qubit, and library quantification was performed with the Kapa Library Quantification kit. An Illumina HiSeq 2500 sequenced the libraries paired-end 2 x 150 bp. To increase sequence diversity, about 23-32% phiX was spiked into each library pool. Per the original workflow: Quality-filtered reads were processed with the UMI-based MiGEC pipeline, and over 90% of raw TCR sequences were removed by the MiGEC pipeline during error correction. IMGT germline references were used for aligning VDJ genes, and each clonotype was defined as a unique CDR3 amino acid sequence together with its V-J genes. Clonal expansion, Shannon diversity and CDR3 relatedness were evaluated with VDJtools (CalcPairwiseDistances, ClusterSamples), while phylogenetic trees were built in CLCbio workbench. Expanded clones were defined as having at least 8 unique UMIs, based on coefficient-of-variation modelling across technical triplicates. Using fastp trimming at Q25 and MiXCR clonotype assembly, TCRdb reanalyzed the public sequencing data and kept in-frame beta chains. Entries that share a CDR3 protein sequence are merged under the most common genes and DNA. Here the V and J calls rest on TCRdb's processing, not on the authors' analysis. The table for this sample lists about 76,000 distinct CDR3 sequences; 17% of them were counted only once. Together, the top ten hold just over 15% of the sample.

CDR1 and CDR2, looked up from the germline V gene, are SGHTA and FQGTGA. The cysteine opens and the phenylalanine closes a CDR3 of 15 amino acids. Only CDR3 DNA is held: 45 bases, read in frame from base 1. V is cut by 0 bases and J by 1 base, and the space between the germline ends is 9 bases. The chain couples TRBV7-3 to TRBJ2-5; a confident D gene designation cannot be given. The TCR originated in a middle-aged woman in good health. Sequenced material: PBMCs. CDR3 sequence: CASSLTRTAQETQYF. The sequenced DNA: TGTGCCAGCAGCTTAACGCGAACAGCCCAAGAGACCCAGTACTTC.